The clone carrying this T cell receptor beta chain was found many times. Its target is unknown. Every patient had bone marrow sampled while the disease was active. This library used around 400 ng RNA and molecular barcoded adaptors spanning alpha/delta and beta/gamma chains. One entry per CDR3 protein, called by TCRdb with MiXCR from the reads. The table lists more than 55,000 distinct CDR3 sequences, less than 25% of them singletons, with 17% in the top ten. The sample comes from a study of read filtering for tumor transcriptome and immune sequencing. Looking at the study overall: R-ISS stage counts were under 10 for I, around 17 for II, about seven for III. IR-seq gave about 3.5 to 10.27 million TCR reads per sample; RNA-seq gave roughly 75 to 1,300.

V lost 4 bases and J lost 0; bases outside the gene matches: 14. Germline V lookup: CDR1 KGHDR, CDR2 SFDVKD. This CDR3 spans 19 amino acids. Whole-study findings and limits: Dropping single-read clonotypes raised IR-seq and RNA-seq shared-clonotype correlation.

Sequencing was carried out using a population of CD138-negative cells sorted from bone marrow. The sequence was obtained from a donor over 35 with multiple myeloma. The chain joins TRBV24-1 to TRBJ2-1; 7 positions agree with TRBD1. The CDR3 is CATSDPTQLTGSSYNEQFF. The CDR3 DNA reads as TGTGCCACCAGTGACCCCACCCAATTGACAGGGAGCTCCTACAATGAGCAGTTCTTC.